These T cell receptor beta chains were read from a single sample in a study of patients and donors after allogeneic stem cell transplantation. In TCRdb, the RT-PCR reads were re-called with MiXCR into one record per CDR3 protein. Of some 960,000 distinct CDR3 sequences listed, about a sixth are singletons. The sample comprised blood, either unsorted or a sorted T cell fraction (not recorded which). The origin of the receptors is a human donor who was either an allogeneic HSCT recipient or a stem cell or donor lymphocyte infusion donor (not recorded which). It is not recorded whose cells these are; they may come from a transplant donor. Each CDR3 is given with its conserved first and last residue. Each record gives: D gene, clone size, V gene, J gene, CDR3 DNA, CDR3 protein. A D gene is named only where the DNA matches it firmly. Part of the rows lack a size; the others show once, few, many or a class for expanded clones.

d_gene: NA; abundance: NA; v_gene: TRBV12-3/TRBV12-4; j_gene: TRBJ1-2; CDR3nt: TGTGCCAGCAGTTCAAGGGTTAACTATGGCTACACCTTC; CDR3aa: CASSSRVNYGYTF
d_gene: TRBD2; abundance: many; v_gene: TRBV12-3/TRBV12-4; j_gene: TRBJ2-5; CDR3nt: TGTGCCAGCAGTCCCGGACTAGGGGTACGAGAGACCCAGTACTTC; CDR3aa: CASSPGLGVRETQYF
d_gene: NA; abundance: NA; v_gene: TRBV4-3; j_gene: TRBJ2-1; CDR3nt: TGCGCCAGCAGCCAAGATTGGGGTCCCGTTGGGCTTTCCAATGAGCAGTTCTTC; CDR3aa: CASSQDWGPVGLSNEQFF
d_gene: TRBD2; abundance: few; v_gene: TRBV6-2/TRBV6-3; j_gene: TRBJ2-1; CDR3nt: TGTGCCAGCAGTTACGGTGCGGGGGGCCCTTTCGGCTACAATGAGCAGTTCTTC; CDR3aa: CASSYGAGGPFGYNEQFF
d_gene: NA; abundance: NA; v_gene: TRBV9; j_gene: TRBJ2-1; CDR3nt: TGTGCCAGCAACGGCGCACAGGGCAATAACAATGAGCAGTTCTTC; CDR3aa: CASNGAQGNNNEQFF
d_gene: TRBD1; abundance: few; v_gene: TRBV2; j_gene: TRBJ2-7; CDR3nt: TGTGCCAGCAGGGACAGGGGAAGCCACGAGCAGTACTTC; CDR3aa: CASRDRGSHEQYF
d_gene: TRBD2; abundance: NA; v_gene: TRBV7-9; j_gene: TRBJ2-3; CDR3nt: TGTGCCAGCAGCTTAAAGCTAGCGGGACGCACAGATACGCAGTATTTT; CDR3aa: CASSLKLAGRTDTQYF
d_gene: NA; abundance: few; v_gene: TRBV11-2; j_gene: TRBJ2-2; CDR3nt: TGTGCCAGCACCGTGGGGCTAGCAGCCACCGGGGAGCTGTTTTTT; CDR3aa: CASTVGLAATGELFF
d_gene: NA; abundance: few; v_gene: TRBV12-3/TRBV12-4; j_gene: TRBJ2-7; CDR3nt: TGTGCCAGCAGTTCACAGGGTTGGCGGCAGTACTTC; CDR3aa: CASSSQGWRQYF
d_gene: TRBD2; abundance: few; v_gene: TRBV20-1; j_gene: TRBJ2-1; CDR3nt: TGCAGTCCCAGGGATGCGGGGGTTCAGGAGCAGTTCTTC; CDR3aa: CSPRDAGVQEQFF
d_gene: TRBD1; abundance: few; v_gene: TRBV29-1; j_gene: TRBJ2-3; CDR3nt: TGCAGCGTTGAAAGACAGGGGATGTCCACAGATACGCAGTATTTT; CDR3aa: CSVERQGMSTDTQYF
d_gene: NA; abundance: NA; v_gene: TRBV4-2; j_gene: TRBJ2-7; CDR3nt: TGTGCCAGCAGCCACACCTTCTCCGGCGAGCAGTACTTC; CDR3aa: CASSHTFSGEQYF
d_gene: NA; abundance: few; v_gene: TRBV7-9; j_gene: TRBJ2-7; CDR3nt: TGTGCCAGCAGCTCCGACGGACAGAGCGAGCAGTACTTC; CDR3aa: CASSSDGQSEQYF
d_gene: TRBD2; abundance: few; v_gene: TRBV7-3; j_gene: TRBJ2-7; CDR3nt: TGTGCCAGCAGCTTGGGACTAGGTTTCGACGAGCAGTACTTC; CDR3aa: CASSLGLGFDEQYF
d_gene: NA; abundance: NA; v_gene: TRBV14; j_gene: TRBJ2-5; CDR3nt: TGTGCCAGCAGCCAAGGGGGGGACTTGGCGGGCCTCCAAGAGACCCAGTACTTC; CDR3aa: CASSQGGDLAGLQETQYF
d_gene: NA; abundance: NA; v_gene: TRBV5-1; j_gene: TRBJ2-1; CDR3nt: TGCGCCAGCAGCTTGGATTTAGGAGGTGGTGAGCAGTTCTTC; CDR3aa: CASSLDLGGGEQFF
d_gene: TRBD1; abundance: few; v_gene: TRBV4-1; j_gene: TRBJ1-6; CDR3nt: TGCGCCAGCAGCCACGCAGGACAGGGGTTGAATTCACCCCTCCACTTT; CDR3aa: CASSHAGQGLNSPLHF
d_gene: NA; abundance: NA; v_gene: TRBV20-1; j_gene: TRBJ2-6; CDR3nt: TGCAGTGCTAGTCCCCTTGGGGCGGCTGGGGCCAACGTCCTGACTTTC; CDR3aa: CSASPLGAAGANVLTF
d_gene: NA; abundance: NA; v_gene: TRBV7-2; j_gene: TRBJ2-2; CDR3nt: TGTGCCAGCAGCCTATACAGGGTCACGAACACCGGGGAGCTGTTTTTT; CDR3aa: CASSLYRVTNTGELFF
d_gene: NA; abundance: many; v_gene: TRBV29-1; j_gene: TRBJ2-1; CDR3nt: TGCAGCGTTACACGAGCGGTGGGAGGACAGTTCTTC; CDR3aa: CSVTRAVGGQFF
d_gene: NA; abundance: few; v_gene: TRBV28; j_gene: TRBJ2-5; CDR3nt: TGTGCCAGCAGGGGGCTACTCCAAGAGACCCAGTACTTC; CDR3aa: CASRGLLQETQYF
d_gene: TRBD2; abundance: NA; v_gene: TRBV13; j_gene: TRBJ2-1; CDR3nt: TGTGCCAGCAGACTAGCGGGAAACAAAAAATCACAGTTCTTC; CDR3aa: CASRLAGNKKSQFF
d_gene: NA; abundance: few; v_gene: TRBV5-1; j_gene: TRBJ2-7; CDR3nt: TGCGCCAGCGGCAGAGAGTACTACGAGCAGTACTTC; CDR3aa: CASGREYYEQYF
d_gene: NA; abundance: few; v_gene: TRBV6-1; j_gene: TRBJ2-7; CDR3nt: TGTGCCAGCAGCGACGGGGAACCCTACGAGCAGTACTTC; CDR3aa: CASSDGEPYEQYF
d_gene: TRBD2; abundance: few; v_gene: TRBV20-1; j_gene: TRBJ2-5; CDR3nt: TGCAGTGCTAGGAGTATAGCGGGGGGTGAGACCCAGTACTTC; CDR3aa: CSARSIAGGETQYF
d_gene: TRBD1; abundance: few; v_gene: TRBV6-1; j_gene: TRBJ2-7; CDR3nt: TGTGCCAGCAGCGTCCAAGACAGGGTCAACGAGCAGTACTTC; CDR3aa: CASSVQDRVNEQYF
d_gene: NA; abundance: NA; v_gene: TRBV30; j_gene: TRBJ1-1; CDR3nt: TGTGCCTGGAGTAGCCGGACGGATCCCTGGAACACTGAAGCTTTCTTT; CDR3aa: CAWSSRTDPWNTEAFF
d_gene: TRBD1; abundance: many; v_gene: TRBV5-1; j_gene: TRBJ1-4; CDR3nt: TGCGCCAGCAGTTCTACAGGGGGTGATGAAAAACTGTTTTTT; CDR3aa: CASSSTGGDEKLFF
d_gene: NA; abundance: NA; v_gene: TRBV7-9; j_gene: TRBJ1-2; CDR3nt: TGTGCCAGCATACCCCCTGCCTCTAACTATGGCTACACCTTC; CDR3aa: CASIPPASNYGYTF
d_gene: TRBD1; abundance: NA; v_gene: TRBV5-6; j_gene: TRBJ1-5; CDR3nt: TGTGCCAGCAGCTTGGCCAACCAGGGGGCTTCGTTGCAGCCCCAGCATTTT; CDR3aa: CASSLANQGASLQPQHF
d_gene: NA; abundance: NA; v_gene: TRBV4-3; j_gene: TRBJ2-6; CDR3nt: TGCGCCAGCAGCCACCGAACAGGGTCTGGGGCCAACGTCCTGACTTTC; CDR3aa: CASSHRTGSGANVLTF
d_gene: NA; abundance: many; v_gene: TRBV7-6; j_gene: TRBJ2-1; CDR3nt: TGTGCCAGCAGCTCCAGGGATTTAGTGGGTAATGAGCAGTTCTTC; CDR3aa: CASSSRDLVGNEQFF
d_gene: NA; abundance: NA; v_gene: TRBV10-3; j_gene: TRBJ2-6; CDR3nt: TGTGCCATCACTTACAGGGTGGTTGGGGCCAACGTCCTGACTTTC; CDR3aa: CAITYRVVGANVLTF
d_gene: NA; abundance: many; v_gene: TRBV12-3/TRBV12-4; j_gene: TRBJ2-7; CDR3nt: TGTGCCAGCACCCAGGGGTCCCGAAGGGAACAGTACTTC; CDR3aa: CASTQGSRREQYF
d_gene: NA; abundance: NA; v_gene: TRBV7-3; j_gene: TRBJ1-2; CDR3nt: TGTGCCAGCAGCTTCGGGCAAATCCGGGACGCGGATAACTATGGCTACACCTTC; CDR3aa: CASSFGQIRDADNYGYTF
d_gene: NA; abundance: NA; v_gene: TRBV4-2; j_gene: TRBJ2-5; CDR3nt: TGTGCCAGCAGCCAGGAGGACTCAGCGGGACACCAATCCGAGACCCAGTACTTC; CDR3aa: CASSQEDSAGHQSETQYF
d_gene: NA; abundance: many; v_gene: TRBV4-3; j_gene: TRBJ2-1; CDR3nt: TGCGCCAGCAGCCAAGATCCGGTGGATGAGCAGTTCTTC; CDR3aa: CASSQDPVDEQFF
d_gene: NA; abundance: NA; v_gene: TRBV13; j_gene: TRBJ1-6; CDR3nt: TGTGCCAGCAGCTTCGGAAACAGAAGACAGTGGGATTCACCCCTCCACTTT; CDR3aa: CASSFGNRRQWDSPLHF
d_gene: NA; abundance: NA; v_gene: TRBV7-9; j_gene: TRBJ2-6; CDR3nt: TGTGCCAGCAGCTTCGGACACTCTCTGGCCAACGTCCTGACTTTC; CDR3aa: CASSFGHSLANVLTF
d_gene: NA; abundance: few; v_gene: TRBV5-6; j_gene: TRBJ1-6; CDR3nt: TGTGCCAGCAGCTTTATGGGGGCTAAGAATTCACCCCTCCACTTT; CDR3aa: CASSFMGAKNSPLHF
d_gene: NA; abundance: NA; v_gene: TRBV19; j_gene: TRBJ2-4; CDR3nt: TGTGCCAGCCGGTATGCCAAAAACATTCAGTACTTC; CDR3aa: CASRYAKNIQYF
d_gene: TRBD1; abundance: NA; v_gene: TRBV20-1; j_gene: TRBJ1-2; CDR3nt: TGCAGTGCTAGAAACAGGGGGCTGGGTCAAACTGCTTACTATGGCTACACCTTC; CDR3aa: CSARNRGLGQTAYYGYTF
d_gene: NA; abundance: NA; v_gene: TRBV12-3/TRBV12-4; j_gene: TRBJ1-1; CDR3nt: TGTGCCAGCAGCCGACCATTCCGGGACATGCCTGGAGCTTTCTTT; CDR3aa: CASSRPFRDMPGAFF
d_gene: NA; abundance: few; v_gene: TRBV24-1; j_gene: TRBJ2-2; CDR3nt: TGTGCCACCAGTGAGGGGGGATCGAACACCGGGGAGCTGTTTTTT; CDR3aa: CATSEGGSNTGELFF
d_gene: NA; abundance: few; v_gene: TRBV4-3; j_gene: TRBJ2-6; CDR3nt: TGCGCCAGCAGCCAAGAAAATCCACGGACTGGGGCCAACGTCCTGACTTTC; CDR3aa: CASSQENPRTGANVLTF
d_gene: NA; abundance: few; v_gene: TRBV6-1; j_gene: TRBJ1-3; CDR3nt: TGTGCCAGCAGTGCCCAGGGAGTTGCGGGAAACACCATATATTTT; CDR3aa: CASSAQGVAGNTIYF
d_gene: TRBD1; abundance: few; v_gene: TRBV25-1; j_gene: TRBJ2-3; CDR3nt: TGTGCCAGCAGTGAATACGCAGGGGGAAGGGCAGATACGCAGTATTTT; CDR3aa: CASSEYAGGRADTQYF
d_gene: TRBD1; abundance: NA; v_gene: TRBV4-3; j_gene: TRBJ1-2; CDR3nt: TGCGCCAGCAGCCCCCACAGGGGGGAGGACTATGGCTACACCTTC; CDR3aa: CASSPHRGEDYGYTF
d_gene: NA; abundance: NA; v_gene: TRBV19; j_gene: TRBJ2-2; CDR3nt: TGTGCCAGTACCCCTAATACGGAGACTTCGAACACCGGGGAGCTGTTTTTT; CDR3aa: CASTPNTETSNTGELFF
d_gene: NA; abundance: few; v_gene: TRBV5-1; j_gene: TRBJ2-3; CDR3nt: TGCGCCAGCAGCCTTAGGACTACCTCAGATACGCAGTATTTT; CDR3aa: CASSLRTTSDTQYF
d_gene: NA; abundance: few; v_gene: TRBV6-1; j_gene: TRBJ2-1; CDR3nt: TGTGCCAGCAGCTCCTACGGCGAAACAGAGGAGCAGTTCTTC; CDR3aa: CASSSYGETEEQFF
d_gene: NA; abundance: few; v_gene: TRBV20-1; j_gene: TRBJ2-1; CDR3nt: TGCAGTGCTAGCGAGGGCGAGCAGTTCTTC; CDR3aa: CSASEGEQFF
d_gene: NA; abundance: NA; v_gene: TRBV7-9; j_gene: TRBJ2-2; CDR3nt: TGTGCCAGCAGCTTAGTGTGGGACGGGGAGCTGTTTTTT; CDR3aa: CASSLVWDGELFF